The 22 T cell receptor beta chains given below trace back to one sample, sequenced in a study of response to subunit inactivated influenza vaccine. A single record per CDR3 protein comes from TCRdb applying MiXCR to the RT-PCR reads. Found here are more than 700,000 distinct CDR3 sequences, around 20% of them singletons; the top ten hold 10%. The source material was PBMCs from blood, sampled 5 days after vaccination. The receptors come from a man aged 45-60 years who received an inactivated influenza vaccine.

This chain links TRBV3-1 with TRBJ2-7, with D tentatively TRBD1 (6 bases). Per the germline V gene, CDR1 is LGHDT and CDR2 is YNNKEL (reference sequence). The CDR3 is 13 amino acids. The V end lost 2 bases, the J end lost 7 bases, and 12 bases lay between the germline ends. The CDR3 loop is CASSQMGAWEQYF. The CDR3 coding sequence is TGTGCCAGCAGCCAAATGGGGGCGTGGGAGCAGTACTTC.

This clonotype was counted at least ten times. The chain joins TRBV28 to TRBJ2-1; 7 bases agree with TRBD2. The length of the CDR3 is 17 residues. The trim removed 3 bases at V and 10 bases at J, leaving 18 bases unmatched. Germline-derived CDR1 and CDR2 are MDHEN and SYDVKM. This CDR3 reads CASSFISPMGGLGEQFF. CDR3 coding DNA: TGTGCCAGCAGTTTCATTTCCCCGATGGGGGGGTTAGGGGAGCAGTTCTTC. Full variable domain (rest looked up from reference TRBV28 and TRBJ2-1): DVKVTQSSRYLVKRTGEKVFLECVQDMDHENMFWYRQDPGLGLRLIYFSYDVKMKEKGDIPEGYSVSREKKERFSLILESASTNQTSMYLCASSFISPMGGLGEQFFGPGTRLTVL.

The V and J genes are TRBV7-6 and TRBJ2-3; D gene unclear. Trimming cost V 0 bases and J 6 bases, with 7 bases left between them. The CDR3 is made up of 13 amino acids. The germline V gene encodes CDR1 SGHVS and CDR2 FNYEAQ. CDR3 nucleotides: TGTGCCAGCAGCTTAGCGAAGATTGATACGCAGTATTTT. As protein: CASSLAKIDTQYF. Full variable domain (missing parts from reference TRBV7-6 and TRBJ2-3): GAGVSQSPRYKVTKRGQDVALRCDPISGHVSLYWYRQALGQGPEFLTYFNYEAQQDKSGLPNDRFSAERPEGSISTLTIQRTEQRDSAMYRCASSLAKIDTQYFGPGTRLTVL.

The sample holds a few counts of this clonotype. The chain has TRBV7-9 and TRBJ2-7; D perhaps matches TRBD1 (5 bases). The CDR3 is 16 residues long. Germline lookup yields CDR1 SEHNR and CDR2 FQNEAQ (reference sequence). With 1 base removed from V and 2 bases from J, the gap between germline ends came to 15 bases. The CDR3 here is CASSLVSAGITYEQYF. CDR3 sequence (DNA): TGTGCCAGCAGCTTAGTTTCCGCAGGGATAACCTACGAGCAGTACTTC.

Here the CDR3 reads CASSLGLAGVSPGDTQYF. In nucleotides, the CDR3 is TGTGCCAGCAGCCTCGGACTAGCGGGAGTCTCCCCGGGAGATACGCAGTATTTT. The V gene is TRBV9, the J gene TRBJ2-3; 13 bases match TRBD2. Germline-derived CDR1 and CDR2 are SGDLS and YYNGEE. The CDR3 is 18 amino acids. With V trimmed by 4 bases and J by 5 bases, 13 bases remained unmatched.

The chain combines TRBV29-1 with TRBJ2-7; weak D call: TRBD1 (6 bases). From germline, CDR1 is SQVTM and CDR2 ANQGSEA. The CDR3 consists of 13 residues. V was clipped by 3 bases and J by 2 bases, with 11 bases between them. The CDR3 protein is CSVEKGGTYEQYF. Written as DNA, the CDR3 is TGCAGCGTTGAGAAAGGGGGTACCTACGAGCAGTACTTC.

This chain uses TRBV20-1 with TRBJ1-4, with 10 bases lining up with TRBD1. CDR3 size: 13 residues. V was clipped by 4 bases and J by 7 bases; unmatched bases: 3. The germline V gene encodes CDR1 DFQATT and CDR2 SNEGSKA (reference sequence). CDR3 in DNA: TGCAGTGCTAAGACAGGGGGCCTTGAAAAACTGTTTTTT. Its translation: CSAKTGGLEKLFF.

This clonotype occurred a few times. The chain links TRBV11-2 to TRBJ2-3, with D possibly TRBD2 on 6 matching bases. The germline V gene encodes CDR1 SGHAT and CDR2 FQNNGV. This CDR3 contains 14 residues. Trimming cost V 5 bases and J 1 base, with 10 bases left between them. For the CDR3, the DNA is TGTGCCAGCAGCCGTATAGCGGGCACAGATACGCAGTATTTT. Its translation is CASSRIAGTDTQYF.

This clonotype was observed a handful of times. The chain couples TRBV20-1 to TRBJ2-7, with D perhaps TRBD2 (5 bases). V was trimmed by 0 bases and J by 3 bases, leaving 12 bases between them. Germline CDR1 reads DFQATT; CDR2 reads SNEGSKA (reference sequence). The CDR3 totals 14 residues. The CDR3 region is CSARDFYRDYEQYF. In nucleotides, the CDR3 is TGCAGTGCTAGAGATTTTTATCGGGACTACGAGCAGTACTTC.

The chain combines TRBV19 with TRBJ2-5, with D hard to call. The CDR3 spans 17 residues. CDR1 and CDR2 (germline): LNHDA, SQIVND (reference sequence). V gave up 1 base and J gave up 4 bases, with 19 bases separating them. DNA for the CDR3: TGTGCCAGTAGTATAGTAGCATTTCCGCGGATTCGAGAGACCCAGTACTTC. Amino acids: CASSIVAFPRIRETQYF.

The J gene is TRBJ1-1, the V gene TRBV20-1; 8 bases are shared with TRBD1. Germline loops: CDR1 DFQATT, CDR2 SNEGSKA (reference sequence). With 3 bases clipped from V and 1 base from J, the junction kept 10 bases outside the gene matches. This CDR3 comprises 16 residues. In nucleotides, the CDR3 is TGCAGTGCTAGTGTTTCAGGGGGCTTGTGGAACACTGAAGCTTTCTTT. Amino acids: CSASVSGGLWNTEAFF.

This clonotype was seen a few times. The J gene is TRBJ1-2, the V gene TRBV20-1, with 7 bases matching TRBD1. The J segment lost 4 bases and the V segment lost 0 bases, leaving 11 bases of the junction unmatched. The CDR3 sequence is 16 residues long. The germline V gene encodes CDR1 DFQATT and CDR2 SNEGSKA (reference sequence). The CDR3, as DNA: TGCAGTGCTAGAGATAGCCCAGGGGGACCGGGCTATGGCTACACCTTC. Protein sequence: CSARDSPGGPGYGYTF.

This chain links TRBV7-8 with TRBJ2-7, with 13 bases aligning to TRBD2. This CDR3 spans 16 amino acids. The V gene's germline CDR1 is SGHVS and CDR2 FQNEAQ. V lost 1 base, J lost 2 bases, and 2 bases stayed unmatched. The CDR3 loop is CASSLGTSGGPYEQYF. CDR3 coding DNA: TGTGCCAGCAGCTTAGGGACTAGCGGGGGACCCTACGAGCAGTACTTC.

This clonotype appeared a few times. This rearrangement joins TRBV28 to TRBJ2-1; D uncertain. Trimming took 4 bases from V and 7 from J, leaving 11 bases between them. The germline CDR1 and CDR2 sequences are MDHEN and SYDVKM. CDR3 length: 13 residues. CDR3 DNA sequence: TGTGCCAGCAGTTACTTTTCCGGGAATGAGCAGTTCTTC. Its translation: CASSYFSGNEQFF.

DNA of the CDR3: TGTGCCAGCAGCCCAGCGGGACAACGAGAGACCCAGTACTTC. Amino acids: CASSPAGQRETQYF. The chain links TRBV7-8 to TRBJ2-5; tentative D call: TRBD2 (7 bases). Trimming pared 5 bases from V and 4 bases from J, leaving 14 bases between. From germline, CDR1 is SGHVS and CDR2 FQNEAQ. CDR3 length: 14 residues.

This clonotype was observed a handful of times. The genes are TRBV5-1 and TRBJ2-3; no clear D gene. The ends were cut back, 5 bases at V and 0 bases at J, with 13 bases in the middle. The CDR3 extends over 15 amino acids. Germline CDR1 reads SGHRS; CDR2 reads YFSETQ. The CDR3 DNA reads as TGCGCCAGCAGTAGCACAGCCGCTAGCACAGATACGCAGTATTTT. It yields the protein CASSSTAASTDTQYF.

Only a few counts were recorded for this clonotype. This chain uses TRBV6-5 with TRBJ1-2; TRBD1 matches 10 bases. Losses at the gene ends were 5 bases for V and 2 bases for J; bases not matched to a gene: 8. From germline, CDR1 is MNHEY and CDR2 SVGAGI. CDR3 length equals 16 residues. CDR3 bases: TGTGCCAGCAGTCACGGGACAGGGGCCGGCAACTATGGCTACACCTTC. Protein: CASSHGTGAGNYGYTF.

The V gene is TRBV20-1, the J gene TRBJ2-2; TRBD2 might be the D (6 bases). This CDR3 has 14 amino acids. The germline CDR1 and CDR2 sequences are DFQATT and SNEGSKA (reference sequence). V lost 4 bases and J lost 6, with 15 bases in between. CDR3 nucleotides: TGCAGTGCTACTCGGGACTGGGCCCCCGGGGAGCTGTTTTTT. Its protein product is CSATRDWAPGELFF.

The chain couples TRBV10-3 to TRBJ2-2; 10 bases fit TRBD1. The V segment lost 6 bases and the J segment 2 bases; nucleotides outside the gene matches: 3. The V gene's germline CDR1 is ENHRY and CDR2 SYGVKD. The CDR3 covers 15 residues. The CDR3 bases are TGTGCCATCAGCGGGACAGGGGCAAACACCGGGGAGCTGTTTTTT. Protein sequence: CAISGTGANTGELFF.

The rearrangement joins TRBV11-1 to TRBJ2-2; 7 bases align to TRBD1. The germline V gene has CDR1 SGHAT and CDR2 FQDESV (reference sequence). Unmatched junction bases numbered 7, after V lost 6 bases and J lost 6 bases. CDR3 length: 14 residues. The CDR3 nucleotides read TGTGCCAGCAGGCAAACCGACAGGGCCGGGGAGCTGTTTTTT. Its protein is CASRQTDRAGELFF.

The DNA of the CDR3 is TGCGCCAGCAGCTTGGAGCGGGGGGGCGGATATGAGCAGTTCTTC. Residues: CASSLERGGGYEQFF. The genes are TRBV5-1 and TRBJ2-1; the match to TRBD2 covers 10 bases. CDR3 length: 15 amino acids. CDR1 is SGHRS, CDR2 YFSETQ, per germline. V gave up 0 bases and J gave up 8 bases; unmatched junction bases: 5.

This clonotype was counted only a few times. The chain couples TRBV6-1 to TRBJ2-7; 7 bases fit TRBD1. The CDR3 extends over 16 amino acids. The V segment lost 5 bases and the J segment 4 bases; nucleotides outside the gene matches: 14. CDR1 and CDR2 from the germline V gene are MNHNS and SASEGT. CDR3 region: CASSTTRETGTYEQYF. The CDR3 nucleotides read TGTGCCAGCAGTACAACCCGAGAGACAGGGACGTACGAGCAGTACTTC.